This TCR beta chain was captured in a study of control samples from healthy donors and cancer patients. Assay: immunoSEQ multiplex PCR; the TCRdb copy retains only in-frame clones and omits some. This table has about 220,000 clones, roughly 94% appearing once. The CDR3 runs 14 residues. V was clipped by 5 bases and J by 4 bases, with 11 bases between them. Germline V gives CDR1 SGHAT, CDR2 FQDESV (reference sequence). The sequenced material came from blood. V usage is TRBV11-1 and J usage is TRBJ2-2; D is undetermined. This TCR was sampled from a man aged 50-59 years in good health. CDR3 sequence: CASSPPGGTGELFF. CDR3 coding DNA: TGTGCCAGCAGCCCCCCGGGCGGCACCGGGGAGCTGTTTTTT.